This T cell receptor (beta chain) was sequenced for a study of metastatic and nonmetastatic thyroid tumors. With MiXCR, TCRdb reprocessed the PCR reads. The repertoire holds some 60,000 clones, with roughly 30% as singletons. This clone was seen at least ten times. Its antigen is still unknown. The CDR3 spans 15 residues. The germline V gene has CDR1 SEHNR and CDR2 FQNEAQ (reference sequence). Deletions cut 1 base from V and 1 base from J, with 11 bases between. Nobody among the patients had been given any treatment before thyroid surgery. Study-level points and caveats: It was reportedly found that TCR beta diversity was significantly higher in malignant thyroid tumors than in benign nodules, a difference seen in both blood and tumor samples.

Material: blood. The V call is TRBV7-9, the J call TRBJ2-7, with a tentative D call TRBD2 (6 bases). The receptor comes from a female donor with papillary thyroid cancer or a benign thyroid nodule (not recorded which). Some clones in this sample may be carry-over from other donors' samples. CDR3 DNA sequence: TGTGCCAGCAGCTTAGTTCAGGCGGGGTCCTACGAGCAGTACTTC. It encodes CASSLVQAGSYEQYF.